Listed below are T cell receptor beta chains from one sample, sequenced in a study of blood T cells in healthy people across ages. Each CDR3 protein is one row after TCRdb ran MiXCR on the 5' RACE reads. The data contain 700,000 or so distinct CDR3 sequences, 22% of them singletons. Sequenced sample: blood. These receptors were taken from a man aged 65 to 79 in good health. Each CDR3 is given with its conserved first and last residue. Fields, in order: clone size, J gene, V gene, D gene, CDR3 protein, CDR3 DNA. D genes are given only for firm matches. Clone sizes are given selectively: once, few, many, or a class where the clone is expanded.

-,TRBJ2-1,TRBV18,-,CASSPQTGLERGNEQFF,TGTGCCAGCTCACCCCAGACAGGTTTGGAGAGGGGCAATGAGCAGTTCTTC
-,TRBJ1-1,TRBV6-5,-,CASGDTEAFF,TGTGCCAGCGGAGATACTGAAGCTTTCTTT
-,TRBJ1-4,TRBV6-5,-,CASSYSTGNNEKLFF,TGTGCCAGCAGTTACTCGACAGGCAATAATGAAAAACTGTTTTTT
-,TRBJ2-3,TRBV18,-,CASSRTDGTDTQYF,TGTGCCAGCTCGCGGACTGACGGCACGGATACGCAGTATTTT
-,TRBJ2-1,TRBV2,-,CASRGTENQYNEQFF,TGTGCCAGCAGGGGTACAGAGAACCAATACAATGAGCAGTTCTTC
-,TRBJ2-2,TRBV13,TRBD2,CASSSQLGTSPSSANTGELFF,TGTGCCAGCAGCTCCCAACTCGGGACTAGCCCATCTTCCGCGAACACCGGGGAGCTGTTTTTT
-,TRBJ2-6,TRBV6-5,TRBD1,CASRTGVGANVLTF,TGTGCCAGCAGAACAGGGGTTGGGGCCAACGTCCTGACTTTC
many,TRBJ1-2,TRBV18,-,CASSPTANYGYTF,TGTGCCAGCTCACCAACGGCTAACTATGGCTACACCTTC
-,TRBJ1-1,TRBV6-5,TRBD1,CASRRQGAMNTEAFF,TGTGCCAGCAGGAGACAGGGGGCGATGAACACTGAAGCTTTCTTT
many,TRBJ2-3,TRBV6-5,-,CASSTTDTQYF,TGTGCCAGCAGTACCACAGATACGCAGTATTTT
many,TRBJ1-3,TRBV12-3/TRBV12-4,-,CASSPRQSFSGNTIYF,TGTGCCAGCAGTCCCCGACAGAGCTTCTCTGGAAACACCATATATTTT
-,TRBJ2-5,TRBV2,-,CASSGERPGQYF,TGTGCCAGCAGTGGTGAACGACCGGGCCAGTACTTC
few,TRBJ2-3,TRBV5-1,-,CASSSGLLLDTQYF,TGCGCCAGCAGCTCGGGACTTCTCTTGGATACGCAGTATTTT
few,TRBJ2-4,TRBV12-3/TRBV12-4,-,CASSFLTVAKNIQYF,TGTGCCAGCAGTTTCCTGACGGTAGCCAAAAACATTCAGTACTTC
few,TRBJ2-5,TRBV29-1,TRBD2,CSVLAGGETQYF,TGCAGCGTTCTCGCGGGAGGTGAGACCCAGTACTTC
-,TRBJ2-1,TRBV6-1,-,CASEGLGGGNEQFF,TGTGCCAGCGAGGGACTCGGAGGGGGCAATGAGCAGTTCTTC
-,TRBJ2-7,TRBV28,-,CASSPVLSPEQYF,TGTGCCAGCAGCCCGGTATTAAGTCCCGAGCAGTACTTC
few,TRBJ2-5,TRBV5-8,-,CASSSQSGGKETQYF,TGTGCCAGCAGCTCCCAGTCCGGGGGCAAAGAGACCCAGTACTTC
few,TRBJ1-4,TRBV20-1,-,CSARGSVGDEKLFF,TGCAGTGCGCGTGGTTCAGTAGGAGATGAAAAACTGTTTTTT
-,TRBJ2-3,TRBV7-2,TRBD1,CASSMGTAYTDTQYF,TGTGCCAGCAGCATGGGGACAGCCTACACAGATACGCAGTATTTT
few,TRBJ2-7,TRBV5-1,-,CASRIGVEQYF,TGCGCCAGCAGAATTGGGGTCGAGCAGTACTTC
few,TRBJ1-1,TRBV12-3/TRBV12-4,-,CASSLRLENTEAFF,TGTGCCAGCAGCCTCCGCCTCGAAAACACTGAAGCTTTCTTT
-,TRBJ1-4,TRBV3-1,-,CASSRTREKLFF,TGTGCCAGCAGCCGGACAAGGGAAAAACTGTTTTTT
few,TRBJ1-5,TRBV11-2,-,CASSPMGGPTDTQHF,TGTGCCAGCAGCCCTATGGGAGGGCCTACAGATACGCAGCATTTT
-,TRBJ2-5,TRBV6-5,-,CASSSDGPQETQYF,TGTGCCAGCAGTTCGGACGGTCCCCAAGAGACCCAGTACTTC
few,TRBJ2-5,TRBV21-1,-,CASSKASGPRTQYF,TGTGCCAGCAGCAAAGCCTCCGGGCCCAGGACCCAGTACTTC
few,TRBJ2-7,TRBV3-1,TRBD1,CASSQAPPGGSYEQYF,TGTGCCAGCAGCCAAGCCCCCCCAGGGGGCTCCTACGAGCAGTACTTC
-,TRBJ1-1,TRBV5-1,-,CASSLGGGAWTEAFF,TGCGCCAGCAGCTTGGGGGGGGGCGCTTGGACTGAAGCTTTCTTT
few,TRBJ1-2,TRBV29-1,TRBD1,CSVDDRGRSYGYTF,TGCAGCGTCGACGACAGGGGGCGAAGCTATGGCTACACCTTC
few,TRBJ2-3,TRBV20-1,-,CSARRYTDTQYF,TGCAGTGCTAGACGCTACACAGATACGCAGTATTTT
-,TRBJ2-2,TRBV9,-,CASSVPGSLPNTGELFF,TGTGCCAGCAGCGTACCCGGCAGTTTACCGAACACCGGGGAGCTGTTTTTT
many,TRBJ2-1,TRBV12-3/TRBV12-4,-,CASSLGGGATNEQFF,TGTGCCAGCAGTTTAGGAGGGGGGGCTACCAATGAGCAGTTCTTC
-,TRBJ2-3,TRBV29-1,TRBD1,CSVQTGRDTQYF,TGCAGCGTTCAGACAGGGCGGGATACGCAGTATTTT
few,TRBJ2-6,TRBV20-1,-,CSARASGRGSGANVLTF,TGCAGTGCTAGAGCATCGGGCAGGGGCTCTGGGGCCAACGTCCTGACTTTC
few,TRBJ2-5,TRBV20-1,-,CSARDLQASWGAQYF,TGCAGTGCTAGAGATTTACAGGCCAGTTGGGGGGCCCAGTACTTC
-,TRBJ2-2,TRBV11-2,-,CASSYTTGPVTGELFF,TGTGCCAGCAGCTACACGACGGGCCCTGTTACCGGGGAGCTGTTTTTT
many,TRBJ2-3,TRBV18,-,CASSSLGTDTQYF,TGTGCCAGCTCTTCCCTGGGGACAGATACGCAGTATTTT
many,TRBJ2-3,TRBV6-5,-,CASSYSGTRTDTQYF,TGTGCCAGCAGTTACTCAGGGACACGCACAGATACGCAGTATTTT
few,TRBJ2-2,TRBV15,-,CATSRVRAGELFF,TGTGCCACCAGCAGAGTTCGCGCCGGGGAGCTGTTTTTT
-,TRBJ1-1,TRBV7-2,TRBD1,CASSSRQGTEAFF,TGTGCCAGCAGCAGCCGACAGGGCACTGAAGCTTTCTTT
few,TRBJ2-5,TRBV21-1,-,CASSLIPGQLQETQYF,TGTGCCAGCAGCCTAATCCCGGGACAACTCCAAGAGACCCAGTACTTC